These T cell receptor beta chains were read from a single sample in a study of blood T cells in healthy people across ages. TCRdb processed the 5' RACE reads anew with MiXCR; each CDR3 protein has one entry. The table records roughly 800,000 distinct CDR3 sequences, roughly 64% of them present only once. Source material: blood. These receptors were obtained from a man younger than 40 in good health. Both conserved end residues are part of each CDR3. D genes are given only for firm matches. Clone size is stated in some rows and not others, as once, few, many or a class when expanded.

CDR3aa: CASSPTKTQYF
CDR3nt: TGTGCCAGCAGTCCCACTAAGACCCAGTACTTC
j_gene: TRBJ2-5
d_gene: .
v_gene: TRBV12-3/TRBV12-4
abundance: few

CDR3aa: CASSPPSNWYFQETQYF
CDR3nt: TGTGCCAGCAGTCCTCCTAGCAACTGGTACTTTCAAGAGACCCAGTACTTC
j_gene: TRBJ2-5
d_gene: .
v_gene: TRBV12-3/TRBV12-4
abundance: once

CDR3aa: CSVDVVGRETQYF
CDR3nt: TGCAGCGTTGATGTGGTTGGACGGGAGACCCAGTACTTC
j_gene: TRBJ2-5
d_gene: .
v_gene: TRBV29-1
abundance: few

CDR3aa: CASSFRTGQSGYTF
CDR3nt: TGTGCCAGCAGCTTCCGGACAGGGCAAAGTGGCTACACCTTC
j_gene: TRBJ1-2
d_gene: TRBD1
v_gene: TRBV12-3/TRBV12-4
abundance: .

CDR3aa: CSAKRQGGQPQHF
CDR3nt: TGCAGTGCTAAAAGACAGGGAGGGCAGCCCCAGCATTTT
j_gene: TRBJ1-5
d_gene: TRBD1
v_gene: TRBV20-1
abundance: .

CDR3aa: CASSYFNRGRETQYF
CDR3nt: TGTGCCAGCAGTTACTTCAACAGGGGACGAGAGACCCAGTACTTC
j_gene: TRBJ2-5
d_gene: TRBD1
v_gene: TRBV6-5
abundance: .

CDR3aa: CASSSLGTGKAYEQYF
CDR3nt: TGTGCCAGCAGCTCTCTCGGGACAGGGAAGGCCTACGAGCAGTACTTC
j_gene: TRBJ2-7
d_gene: TRBD1
v_gene: TRBV7-2
abundance: few

CDR3aa: CASRPIQGADTGELFF
CDR3nt: TGTGCCAGCAGACCAATACAGGGGGCTGACACCGGGGAGCTGTTTTTT
j_gene: TRBJ2-2
d_gene: TRBD1
v_gene: TRBV6-5
abundance: .

CDR3aa: CASKTGYSYGYTF
CDR3nt: TGTGCCAGCAAAACAGGGTACAGCTATGGCTACACCTTC
j_gene: TRBJ1-2
d_gene: .
v_gene: TRBV12-3/TRBV12-4
abundance: .

CDR3aa: CSAHGNQETQYF
CDR3nt: TGCAGTGCTCACGGGAATCAAGAGACCCAGTACTTC
j_gene: TRBJ2-5
d_gene: .
v_gene: TRBV20-1
abundance: .

CDR3aa: CASSLSLISGTQYF
CDR3nt: TGTGCCAGCAGCTTAAGTTTGATCTCGGGGACGCAGTATTTT
j_gene: TRBJ2-3
d_gene: .
v_gene: TRBV7-2
abundance: few

CDR3aa: CASGPNPPTEYEQYF
CDR3nt: TGTGCCAGCGGGCCGAACCCTCCTACAGAGTACGAGCAGTACTTC
j_gene: TRBJ2-7
d_gene: .
v_gene: TRBV27
abundance: .

CDR3aa: CSARDQGGDPYEQYF
CDR3nt: TGCAGTGCTAGAGATCAAGGGGGAGACCCCTACGAGCAGTACTTC
j_gene: TRBJ2-7
d_gene: .
v_gene: TRBV20-1
abundance: .

CDR3aa: CASSLGGGGGPDTQYF
CDR3nt: TGTGCCAGCAGCTTAGGGGGGGGTGGTGGCCCAGATACGCAGTATTTT
j_gene: TRBJ2-3
d_gene: TRBD2
v_gene: TRBV7-6
abundance: few

CDR3aa: CASSHAGGNGREQYF
CDR3nt: TGTGCCAGCAGCCACGCAGGGGGGAACGGACGCGAGCAGTACTTC
j_gene: TRBJ2-7
d_gene: .
v_gene: TRBV4-2
abundance: once

CDR3aa: CASSLFQWGIRREGYNEQFF
CDR3nt: TGTGCCAGCAGCTTATTTCAATGGGGTATTAGACGGGAGGGCTACAATGAGCAGTTCTTC
j_gene: TRBJ2-1
d_gene: TRBD2
v_gene: TRBV7-9
abundance: .

CDR3aa: CASRPPPTDTQYF
CDR3nt: TGTGCTAGCAGACCTCCCCCCACAGATACGCAGTATTTT
j_gene: TRBJ2-3
d_gene: .
v_gene: TRBV6-2/TRBV6-3
abundance: .

CDR3aa: CASSSEQVGELFF
CDR3nt: TGCGCCAGCAGCTCCGAACAGGTCGGGGAGCTGTTTTTT
j_gene: TRBJ2-2
d_gene: .
v_gene: TRBV5-1
abundance: .

CDR3aa: CSAWDRGSYEQYF
CDR3nt: TGCAGTGCTTGGGACAGGGGGTCCTACGAGCAGTACTTC
j_gene: TRBJ2-7
d_gene: TRBD1
v_gene: TRBV20-1
abundance: .

CDR3aa: CASSETGGWSSYEQYF
CDR3nt: TGTGCCAGCAGTGAGACAGGGGGCTGGAGCTCCTACGAGCAGTACTTC
j_gene: TRBJ2-7
d_gene: TRBD1
v_gene: TRBV6-1
abundance: .

CDR3aa: CAWRGPGVEQFF
CDR3nt: TGTGCCTGGAGGGGACCGGGGGTTGAGCAGTTCTTC
j_gene: TRBJ2-1
d_gene: .
v_gene: TRBV30
abundance: .

CDR3aa: CASSQELAGGRGTSTDTQYF
CDR3nt: TGTGCCAGCAGCCAAGAGTTAGCGGGGGGAAGAGGGACAAGCACAGATACGCAGTATTTT
j_gene: TRBJ2-3
d_gene: TRBD2
v_gene: TRBV4-2
abundance: once

CDR3aa: CSAPRTGFLNTEAFF
CDR3nt: TGCAGTGCTCCCCGGACAGGGTTCCTTAACACTGAAGCTTTCTTT
j_gene: TRBJ1-1
d_gene: TRBD1
v_gene: TRBV20-1
abundance: .

CDR3aa: CSARGRTAVYEQYF
CDR3nt: TGCAGTGCTAGAGGGAGGACGGCTGTGTACGAGCAGTACTTC
j_gene: TRBJ2-7
d_gene: .
v_gene: TRBV20-1
abundance: few

CDR3aa: CASSLLAGGYQETQYF
CDR3nt: TGTGCCAGCAGCTTACTAGCGGGAGGTTACCAAGAGACCCAGTACTTC
j_gene: TRBJ2-5
d_gene: TRBD2
v_gene: TRBV5-5
abundance: .

CDR3aa: CASSQGRQRSYEQYF
CDR3nt: TGCGCCAGCAGCCAGGGGCGTCAGAGGAGCTACGAGCAGTACTTC
j_gene: TRBJ2-7
d_gene: .
v_gene: TRBV4-3
abundance: .

CDR3aa: CASSPVPGSNYGYTF
CDR3nt: TGTGCCAGCAGCCCGGTCCCAGGATCCAACTATGGCTACACCTTC
j_gene: TRBJ1-2
d_gene: .
v_gene: TRBV3-1
abundance: .

CDR3aa: CASSGYGRGGYTF
CDR3nt: TGTGCCAGCAGCGGATATGGCCGGGGTGGCTACACCTTC
j_gene: TRBJ1-2
d_gene: .
v_gene: TRBV5-6
abundance: .

CDR3aa: CATYSTGRETQYF
CDR3nt: TGTGCCACCTACTCGACGGGAAGAGAGACCCAGTACTTC
j_gene: TRBJ2-5
d_gene: .
v_gene: TRBV15
abundance: .

CDR3aa: CASSSRLHNYGYTF
CDR3nt: TGTGCCAGCAGCTCCCGACTACATAACTATGGCTACACCTTC
j_gene: TRBJ1-2
d_gene: .
v_gene: TRBV7-2
abundance: few

CDR3aa: CASSYLLPRQTGISGANVLTF
CDR3nt: TGTGCCAGCTCTTACCTTTTGCCGCGTCAGACAGGGATCTCTGGGGCCAACGTCCTGACTTTC
j_gene: TRBJ2-6
d_gene: TRBD1
v_gene: TRBV18
abundance: .

CDR3aa: CASSGPAGGEQYF
CDR3nt: TGTGCCAGCAGCGGCCCGGCGGGAGGTGAGCAGTACTTC
j_gene: TRBJ2-7
d_gene: TRBD2
v_gene: TRBV7-2
abundance: .

CDR3aa: CASSNRVSYEQYF
CDR3nt: TGTGCCAGCAGCAACAGGGTCTCCTACGAGCAGTACTTC
j_gene: TRBJ2-7
d_gene: .
v_gene: TRBV12-3/TRBV12-4
abundance: few

CDR3aa: CASGGSGEYSYEQYF
CDR3nt: TGTGCCAGCGGTGGGTCAGGGGAATACTCCTACGAGCAGTACTTC
j_gene: TRBJ2-7
d_gene: .
v_gene: TRBV5-6
abundance: .

CDR3aa: CAGSPGPSLGEQYF
CDR3nt: TGTGCCGGCAGTCCCGGGCCTTCCCTGGGAGAGCAGTACTTC
j_gene: TRBJ2-7
d_gene: .
v_gene: TRBV12-3/TRBV12-4
abundance: .

CDR3aa: CASSQIAGGMADTQYF
CDR3nt: TGTGCCAGCAGCCAAATAGCGGGAGGTATGGCGGATACGCAGTATTTT
j_gene: TRBJ2-3
d_gene: TRBD2
v_gene: TRBV7-2
abundance: .

CDR3aa: CSVVVEGGSPLHF
CDR3nt: TGCAGCGTTGTAGTAGAAGGTGGTTCACCCCTCCACTTT
j_gene: TRBJ1-6
d_gene: .
v_gene: TRBV29-1
abundance: .

CDR3aa: CASSLSPGGVGNIQYF
CDR3nt: TGTGCCAGCAGCTTATCCCCAGGGGGCGTTGGAAACATTCAGTACTTC
j_gene: TRBJ2-4
d_gene: TRBD1
v_gene: TRBV7-2
abundance: .

CDR3aa: CSVSRGLDEQYF
CDR3nt: TGCAGCGTCAGTAGGGGTTTGGACGAGCAGTACTTC
j_gene: TRBJ2-7
d_gene: .
v_gene: TRBV29-1
abundance: .

CDR3aa: CASSLATASFYGYTF
CDR3nt: TGTGCCAGCAGCTTAGCCACAGCTTCGTTCTATGGCTACACCTTC
j_gene: TRBJ1-2
d_gene: .
v_gene: TRBV7-2
abundance: .

CDR3aa: CASSQDSSGFSYNEQFF
CDR3nt: TGCGCCAGCAGCCAAGATTCTAGCGGGTTCTCCTACAATGAGCAGTTCTTC
j_gene: TRBJ2-1
d_gene: TRBD2
v_gene: TRBV4-3
abundance: .

CDR3aa: CSARTSGTAYEQYF
CDR3nt: TGCAGTGCCCGAACTAGCGGGACTGCCTACGAGCAGTACTTC
j_gene: TRBJ2-7
d_gene: TRBD2
v_gene: TRBV20-1
abundance: .

CDR3aa: CASSGRTGTKSTF
CDR3nt: TGTGCCAGCAGCGGAAGGACAGGGACCAAAAGCACCTTC
j_gene: TRBJ1-2
d_gene: TRBD1
v_gene: TRBV7-2
abundance: .

CDR3aa: CASSPALGDTQYF
CDR3nt: TGTGCCAGCAGCCCCGCCCTAGGGGATACGCAGTATTTT
j_gene: TRBJ2-3
d_gene: .
v_gene: TRBV7-2
abundance: .

CDR3aa: CASGGTGVLHYEQYF
CDR3nt: TGCGCCAGCGGAGGGACAGGGGTTCTCCACTACGAGCAGTACTTC
j_gene: TRBJ2-7
d_gene: TRBD1
v_gene: TRBV5-1
abundance: few

CDR3aa: CASSSEGAYNEQFF
CDR3nt: TGTGCCAGCAGCTCAGAGGGGGCCTACAATGAGCAGTTCTTC
j_gene: TRBJ2-1
d_gene: .
v_gene: TRBV7-3
abundance: .

CDR3aa: CASSLGRRVQTQYF
CDR3nt: TGTGCCAGCAGTCTGGGACGGAGGGTCCAGACCCAGTACTTC
j_gene: TRBJ2-5
d_gene: .
v_gene: TRBV12-3/TRBV12-4
abundance: .

CDR3aa: CASSYGEQGGYTF
CDR3nt: TGTGCCAGCAGCTACGGAGAGCAGGGTGGCTACACCTTC
j_gene: TRBJ1-2
d_gene: .
v_gene: TRBV7-9
abundance: .

CDR3aa: CASSLGGGLNEKLFF
CDR3nt: TGTGCCAGCAGCTTAGGGGGGGGCCTTAATGAAAAACTGTTTTTT
j_gene: TRBJ1-4
d_gene: .
v_gene: TRBV7-2
abundance: few

CDR3aa: CASSIWGRERYNEQFF
CDR3nt: TGTGCCAGCAGTATTTGGGGTCGGGAGAGGTACAATGAGCAGTTCTTC
j_gene: TRBJ2-1
d_gene: .
v_gene: TRBV7-2
abundance: .

CDR3aa: CASRTTGNDEQYF
CDR3nt: TGTGCCAGCAGAACAACCGGGAACGACGAGCAGTACTTC
j_gene: TRBJ2-7
d_gene: .
v_gene: TRBV7-9
abundance: .

CDR3aa: CASTTPGYSYGYTF
CDR3nt: TGTGCCAGCACCACGCCGGGGTACAGCTATGGCTACACCTTC
j_gene: TRBJ1-2
d_gene: .
v_gene: TRBV6-5
abundance: .

CDR3aa: CATVEGVRQETQYF
CDR3nt: TGTGCCACCGTGGAGGGCGTTCGTCAAGAGACCCAGTACTTC
j_gene: TRBJ2-5
d_gene: .
v_gene: TRBV7-8
abundance: .

CDR3aa: CASSVLVLTDTRYF
CDR3nt: TGCGCCAGCAGCGTGCTAGTTTTGACAGATACGCGGTATTTT
j_gene: TRBJ2-3
d_gene: .
v_gene: TRBV5-1
abundance: once

CDR3aa: CASSLGFASGELFF
CDR3nt: TGTGCCAGCAGCTTAGGTTTCGCTTCCGGGGAGCTGTTTTTT
j_gene: TRBJ2-2
d_gene: .
v_gene: TRBV7-2
abundance: .

CDR3aa: CASSPPSGNEQFF
CDR3nt: TGTGCCAGCAGTCCGCCCAGTGGAAATGAGCAGTTCTTC
j_gene: TRBJ2-1
d_gene: .
v_gene: TRBV27
abundance: .

CDR3aa: CASSLGGGGTAPYEQYF
CDR3nt: TGTGCCAGCAGCTTAGGAGGTGGTGGGACAGCACCCTACGAGCAGTACTTC
j_gene: TRBJ2-7
d_gene: TRBD1
v_gene: TRBV7-2
abundance: .

CDR3aa: CASSLPLNTQYF
CDR3nt: TGTGCCAGCAGCCTCCCCCTCAATACGCAGTATTTT
j_gene: TRBJ2-3
d_gene: .
v_gene: TRBV7-9
abundance: many

CDR3aa: CASSLDPGGVSYNEQFF
CDR3nt: TGTGCCAGCAGCTTAGATCCGGGAGGGGTCTCCTACAATGAGCAGTTCTTC
j_gene: TRBJ2-1
d_gene: TRBD2
v_gene: TRBV11-2
abundance: once